Listed below are T cell receptor beta chains from one sample, sequenced in a study of blood T cell repertoires in COVID-19. Profiling relied on immunoSEQ multiplex PCR, and the TCRdb table lists in-frame clones only, not all of them. The sample includes 8,000 to 8,500 clones, over 80% seen only once; the top ten take about 10%. The sequenced material came from peripheral blood. The receptors here all came from a human donor in a cohort sampled during active COVID-19. Each CDR3 is given with its conserved first and last residue. The D gene is left open where the match is weak.

CDR3aa	CDR3nt	v_gene	d_gene	j_gene
CASSRPSGSSYNEQFF	TGCGCCAGCAGCCGCCCGAGCGGAAGCTCCTACAATGAGCAGTTCTTC	TRBV4-1	.	TRBJ2-1
CASSPGVLASETQYF	TGCGCCAGCAGCCCTGGGGTACTAGCTTCAGAGACCCAGTACTTC	TRBV5-1	.	TRBJ2-5
CASSPSADRRAQYF	TGTGCCAGCTCACCATCGGCGGACAGACGGGCCCAGTACTTC	TRBV18	.	TRBJ2-5
CASSPATGTNYGYTF	TGTGCCAGCAGTCCGGCGACAGGGACCAACTATGGCTACACCTTC	TRBV28	TRBD1	TRBJ1-2
CASSLEQGEQYF	TGTGCCAGCAGTTTAGAACAGGGGGAGCAGTACTTC	TRBV12-3/TRBV12-4	TRBD1	TRBJ2-7
CASGLWTGHGELFF	TGTGCTAGTGGTTTGTGGACAGGGCACGGGGAGCTGTTTTTT	TRBV12-5	TRBD1	TRBJ2-2
CASRAPGVIRPLHF	TGTGCCAGCAGGGCCCCAGGGGTTATAAGGCCCCTCCACTTT	TRBV27	.	TRBJ1-6
CASSFSLAGGETQYF	TGTGCCAGCAGCTTTTCGCTAGCGGGAGGAGAGACCCAGTACTTC	TRBV5-6	TRBD2	TRBJ2-5
CASTLTGSAGELFF	TGTGCCAGCACCCTGACAGGGTCCGCCGGGGAGCTGTTTTTT	TRBV9	TRBD1	TRBJ2-2
CASSRDRGRRYNEQFF	TGTGCCAGCAGCCGGGACAGGGGCCGGCGCTACAATGAGCAGTTCTTC	TRBV27	TRBD1	TRBJ2-1